The 13 T cell receptor beta chains in this list originate from one sample, sequenced in a study. Using its own MiXCR run on the RT-PCR reads, TCRdb lists one record per CDR3 protein. The table lists around 700,000 distinct CDR3 sequences, approximately 15% of them singletons. Sequenced: memory CD4+ T cells from blood. All receptors come from a female donor in good health, serving as a healthy control.

The chain employs TRBV4-3 and TRBJ1-1; D remains unclear. V was shortened by 4 bases and J by 6 bases, with 12 bases between the two germline ends. CDR1 LGHNA and CDR2 YSLEER come from the germline V gene. The CDR3 loop spans 13 amino acids. CDR3 bases: TGCGCCAGCAGCCCTCATCAGCGCTCTGAAGCTTTCTTT. Its protein product is CASSPHQRSEAFF.

The rearrangement uses TRBV6-2 or TRBV6-3 and TRBJ2-7, with a weak D call TRBD1 (5 bases). Trimming stripped 2 bases from V and 2 bases from J, with 13 bases between. Germline loops: CDR1 MNHEY, CDR2 SVGEGT. This CDR3 is built from 15 residues. For the CDR3, the DNA is TGTGCCAGCAGTTACGATCGCAGGGTCCCCTACGAGCAGTACTTC. Amino acids: CASSYDRRVPYEQYF.

CDR3 protein: CASITWWEGLHNEQFF. The CDR3 DNA sequence: TGTGCCAGCATCACTTGGTGGGAGGGCCTCCACAATGAGCAGTTCTTC. The chain employs TRBV5-6 and TRBJ2-1; 7 nucleotides line up with TRBD2. Germline lookup yields CDR1 SGHDT and CDR2 YYEEEE. V shed 6 bases and J 5 bases; nucleotides not matched to a gene: 14. The CDR3 is 16 amino acids.

This clonotype was picked up a small number of times. The chain carries TRBV2 and TRBJ2-1; 8 nucleotides line up with TRBD2. Germline CDR1 reads SNHLY; CDR2 reads FYNNEI. This CDR3 is built from 14 residues. Trimming took 8 bases from V and 3 from J; bases not matched to a gene: 6. The DNA for the CDR3 is TGTGCCAGCTCAGGAGCGGGGGTCTACAATGAGCAGTTCTTC. Residues: CASSGAGVYNEQFF.

Concerning this clonotype itself: Lacking the conserved final phenylalanine or tryptophan, this CDR3 likely reflects a read error. No DNA is shown, since the ends of the CDR3 on it are uncertain; the CDR3 is the one TCRdb lists. This sequence joins TRBV4-3 and TRBJ1-3; the DNA was not used to check the table's D call, TRBD1. From its first to its last residue, the CDR3 has 9 amino acids. CDR1 is LGHNA, CDR2 YSLEER, per germline. CDR3 region: CASSQDTGQ.

The V and J genes are TRBV20-1 and TRBJ2-3; D remains unclear. CDR3 length: 15 residues. In germline, CDR1 is DFQATT, CDR2 SNEGSKA (reference sequence). Trimming shortened V by 0 bases and J by 1 base, and 11 bases separated the two germline ends. In DNA form, the CDR3 reads TGCAGTGCTAGAGATTTTACCGCGGGCACAGATACGCAGTATTTT. Encoded protein: CSARDFTAGTDTQYF.

The J gene is TRBJ2-1, the V gene TRBV24-1; TRBD1 aligns across 9 bases. Trimming took 3 bases from V and 6 from J; bases not matched to a gene: 5. In germline, CDR1 is KGHDR, CDR2 SFDVKD. The CDR3 runs to 15 residues. In DNA form, the CDR3 reads TGTGCCACCAGTGATCCGGGACAGGGTGGCAATGAGCAGTTCTTC. Its protein is CATSDPGQGGNEQFF.

This clonotype was seen many times. The chain carries TRBV29-1 and TRBJ2-7; D is undetermined. Trimming left V 5 bases short and J 3 bases short, with 11 bases between. The germline CDR1 and CDR2 sequences are SQVTM and ANQGSEA. This CDR3 region has 12 residues. CDR3 nucleotides: TGCAGCGTTAGAGACACCTTCTACGAGCAGTACTTC. Protein: CSVRDTFYEQYF.

This clonotype was counted between two and nine times. The rearrangement joins TRBV6-6 to TRBJ2-2; the match to TRBD2 covers 10 bases. J was trimmed by 2 bases and V by 4 bases; bases with no gene match: 13. The V gene's germline CDR1 is MNHNY and CDR2 SVGAGI (reference sequence). This CDR3 contains 19 residues. CDR3: CASSSPFLAGVVNTGELFF. The CDR3 region has the DNA TGTGCCAGCAGTTCCCCTTTTCTAGCGGGAGTCGTTAACACCGGGGAGCTGTTTTTT.

At least ten counts were recorded for this clonotype. The chain carries TRBV12-3 or TRBV12-4 and TRBJ1-3, with D unclear. Trimming took 3 bases from V and 0 from J, leaving 6 bases between them. The CDR3 sequence is 14 residues long. The CDR3 sequence: CASSFRGSGNTIYF. The CDR3 nucleotides read TGTGCCAGCAGTTTCCGTGGCTCTGGAAACACCATATATTTT.

This clonotype occurred a few times. V is TRBV6-1 and J is TRBJ2-7; D perhaps matches TRBD2 (5 bases). From germline, CDR1 is MNHNS and CDR2 SASEGT. The CDR3 is made up of 13 amino acids. Trimming left V 7 bases short and J 4 bases short, with 14 bases between. CDR3 in amino acids: CASTRSTGYEQYF. The DNA for the CDR3 is TGTGCCAGCACCCGTTCGACGGGATACGAGCAGTACTTC.

The gene calls are TRBV2 and TRBJ1-4; D unresolved. The CDR3 contains 15 residues. The V end lost 5 bases, the J end lost 7 bases, and 17 bases lay between the germline ends. Germline values: CDR1 SNHLY, CDR2 FYNNEI. The CDR3 coding sequence is TGTGCCAGCAGTCGGTTCTCTGGACCTACTGAAAAACTGTTTTTT. This sequence encodes CASSRFSGPTEKLFF.

This chain uses TRBV7-9 with TRBJ2-1; 8 bases match TRBD1. The CDR3 extends over 18 amino acids. V shed 0 bases and J 6 bases; nucleotides not matched to a gene: 13. Germline CDR1 SEHNR, CDR2 FQNEAQ (reference sequence). Here the CDR3 reads CASSLALGQGLGSNEQFF. CDR3 nucleotides: TGTGCCAGCAGCTTAGCCCTCGGACAGGGTTTGGGGTCCAATGAGCAGTTCTTC.